This T cell receptor beta chain comes out of a study of graft-versus-host responses after intestinal transplantation. Study information: Transplantation in recipients was multivisceral, liver-intestinal, or isolated intestinal. Points from the study as a whole: Ileal or blood samples showed some GvH clones first, and such clones were also found in recipient marrow.

To note about this clone: Its antigen is undetermined.

Generated by immunoSEQ multiplex PCR, the TCRdb table keeps only in-frame clones and is missing some. The sample has roughly 120,000 clones, 93% seen once. The material sequenced was unstimulated CD8+ T cells sorted from spleen or lymph node cells, taken before transplant. This TCR derives from a human donor who was the organ donor for an intestinal transplant.

The CDR3 spells CASSLAPQVNTEAFF. The CDR3, as DNA: TGTGCCAGCAGCTTAGCACCTCAGGTCAACACTGAAGCTTTCTTT. The chain joins TRBV7-2 to TRBJ1-1; unclear D gene. The germline V gene encodes CDR1 SGHTA and CDR2 FQGNSA. V gave up 0 bases and J gave up 2 bases, with 10 bases separating them. The CDR3 runs 15 residues.